This is a list of T cell receptor beta chains from one sample in a study of identical twins. A single record per CDR3 protein comes from TCRdb applying MiXCR to the 5' RACE reads. The sample records roughly 630,000 distinct CDR3 sequences, roughly 6.6% being singletons. The same data also contributed to another study, on yellow fever vaccine responses in identical twins.

The specimen sequenced was PBMCs. The receptors were sampled from a woman aged 18-29 years in good health. CDR3s include the opening cysteine and the closing phenylalanine or tryptophan. Fields, in order: J gene, D gene, clone size, V gene, CDR3 protein, CDR3 DNA. A D gene is named only where the DNA matches it firmly. For some rows the clone size is stated as once, few or many, or as a class when expanded; others skip it.

J gene: TRBJ1-5; D gene: .; clone size: few; V gene: TRBV7-3; CDR3 protein: CASTSSLYWDPCSNQPQHF; CDR3 DNA: TGTGCCAGCACCTCCAGCTTGTACTGGGATCCTTGTAGCAATCAGCCCCAGCATTTT
J gene: TRBJ2-2; D gene: .; clone size: few; V gene: TRBV19; CDR3 protein: CASSPGLSGGYRGGELFF; CDR3 DNA: TGTGCCAGTAGTCCCGGACTATCCGGAGGTTACAGGGGCGGGGAGCTGTTTTTT
J gene: TRBJ2-7; D gene: .; clone size: few; V gene: TRBV20-1; CDR3 protein: CSATLGPPYEQYF; CDR3 DNA: TGCAGTGCCACCCTGGGGCCCCCCTACGAGCAGTACTTC
J gene: TRBJ2-1; D gene: TRBD2; clone size: few; V gene: TRBV20-1; CDR3 protein: CSARLAGSQNEQFF; CDR3 DNA: TGCAGTGCCAGACTAGCGGGATCTCAGAATGAGCAGTTCTTC
J gene: TRBJ1-5; D gene: .; clone size: many; V gene: TRBV5-1; CDR3 protein: CASRLNGNQPQHF; CDR3 DNA: TGCGCCAGCAGATTAAACGGGAATCAGCCCCAGCATTTT
J gene: TRBJ2-5; D gene: TRBD1; clone size: few; V gene: TRBV20-1; CDR3 protein: CSAGQGETQYF; CDR3 DNA: TGCAGTGCTGGACAGGGAGAGACCCAGTACTTC
J gene: TRBJ2-5; D gene: .; clone size: .; V gene: TRBV12-3/TRBV12-4; CDR3 protein: CASSLFPGRLGETETQYF; CDR3 DNA: TGTGCCAGCAGTTTATTCCCCGGCCGTCTAGGGGAGACTGAGACCCAGTACTTC
J gene: TRBJ2-1; D gene: .; clone size: many; V gene: TRBV29-1; CDR3 protein: CSVEVASNEQFF; CDR3 DNA: TGCAGCGTTGAAGTTGCATCCAATGAGCAGTTCTTC
J gene: TRBJ1-6; D gene: .; clone size: many; V gene: TRBV27; CDR3 protein: CASSNNRVFLDSPLHF; CDR3 DNA: TGTGCCAGCAGCAACAACAGGGTTTTCCTTGATTCACCCCTCCACTTT
J gene: TRBJ2-1; D gene: TRBD2; clone size: few; V gene: TRBV15; CDR3 protein: CATSSRGGSEFF; CDR3 DNA: TGTGCCACCAGCAGCCGTGGCGGGAGTGAGTTCTTC
J gene: TRBJ2-1; D gene: TRBD1; clone size: .; V gene: TRBV10-3; CDR3 protein: CATTPGQGRNEQFF; CDR3 DNA: TGTGCCACGACCCCGGGACAGGGGCGCAATGAGCAGTTCTTC
J gene: TRBJ2-1; D gene: .; clone size: few; V gene: TRBV5-1; CDR3 protein: CASSLVVAAYNEQFF; CDR3 DNA: TGCGCCAGCAGCTTGGTGGTAGCAGCCTACAATGAGCAGTTCTTC
J gene: TRBJ2-2; D gene: .; clone size: many; V gene: TRBV12-3/TRBV12-4; CDR3 protein: CASSRDGFTGELFF; CDR3 DNA: TGTGCCAGCAGTCGGGACGGGTTCACCGGGGAGCTGTTTTTT
J gene: TRBJ1-1; D gene: .; clone size: .; V gene: TRBV7-9; CDR3 protein: CASSNRWGGHNTEAFF; CDR3 DNA: TGTGCCAGCAGCAACCGGTGGGGGGGCCATAACACTGAAGCTTTCTTT
J gene: TRBJ1-5; D gene: .; clone size: many; V gene: TRBV2; CDR3 protein: CASSVSGSMDREPQHF; CDR3 DNA: TGTGCCAGCAGTGTGTCGGGCAGCATGGATAGGGAGCCCCAGCATTTT
J gene: TRBJ2-5; D gene: .; clone size: once; V gene: TRBV10-3; CDR3 protein: CAIGGGLAQYF; CDR3 DNA: TGTGCCATCGGGGGTGGATTGGCCCAGTACTTC
J gene: TRBJ2-7; D gene: .; clone size: few; V gene: TRBV28; CDR3 protein: CASSRGVSAGSYEQYF; CDR3 DNA: TGTGCCAGCTCTCGAGGTGTTAGCGCTGGGTCCTACGAGCAGTACTTC
J gene: TRBJ2-5; D gene: .; clone size: many; V gene: TRBV2; CDR3 protein: CASCRNKGQIQETQYF; CDR3 DNA: TGTGCCAGCTGTAGGAACAAAGGACAGATTCAAGAGACCCAGTACTTC
J gene: TRBJ1-6; D gene: .; clone size: .; V gene: TRBV27; CDR3 protein: CASSLGGHYNSPLHF; CDR3 DNA: TGTGCCAGCAGTTTAGGCGGCCACTATAATTCACCCCTCCACTTT
J gene: TRBJ1-1; D gene: .; clone size: .; V gene: TRBV20-1; CDR3 protein: CSASGDQRGSFF; CDR3 DNA: TGCAGTGCTAGCGGGGACCAGAGAGGGTCTTTCTTT
J gene: TRBJ2-1; D gene: .; clone size: .; V gene: TRBV7-9; CDR3 protein: CASRPDSSPQFF; CDR3 DNA: TGTGCCAGCAGACCGGACAGTTCTCCCCAGTTCTTC
J gene: TRBJ2-1; D gene: TRBD2; clone size: .; V gene: TRBV20-1; CDR3 protein: CCASGGGSYNEQFF; CDR3 DNA: TGCTGTGCTAGCGGGGGGGGCTCCTACAATGAGCAGTTCTTC
J gene: TRBJ2-6; D gene: .; clone size: .; V gene: TRBV20-1; CDR3 protein: CSARGDSGANVLTF; CDR3 DNA: TGCAGTGCTAGAGGAGACTCTGGGGCCAACGTCCTGACTTTC
J gene: TRBJ2-1; D gene: TRBD2; clone size: many; V gene: TRBV12-3/TRBV12-4; CDR3 protein: CASSKSGTSGNGEQFF; CDR3 DNA: TGTGCCAGCAGTAAATCCGGGACTAGCGGGAACGGTGAGCAGTTCTTC
J gene: TRBJ2-5; D gene: TRBD2; clone size: .; V gene: TRBV5-1; CDR3 protein: CASRAGDQETQYF; CDR3 DNA: TGCGCCAGCAGGGCGGGGGACCAAGAGACCCAGTACTTC